A single sample gave rise to the 27 T cell receptor beta chains below, sequenced in a study of T cell clonality in common variable immunodeficiency. Profiled with immunoSEQ multiplex PCR; TCRdb holds only in-frame clones, not every one. This record lists 30,000 to 40,000 clones, none seen once only, and the top ten clones contain 0.95%. The sample taken for sequencing was peripheral blood mononuclear cells. The receptors come from a person aged 18 to 75 in good health.

This clone was picked up many times. The read ends 3 residues shy of where the CDR3 ends; the end is completed using the germline J gene. This sequence joins TRBV20-1 and TRBJ2-1; 7 bases match TRBD2. CDR3 size: 14 residues. The junction had 9 bases not matched to a gene; V was cut back by 1 base and J by 9 bases. Germline CDR1 DFQATT, CDR2 SNEGSKA (reference sequence). Here the CDR3 reads CSARAGLGLVEQFF. CDR3 DNA (partial): TGCAGTGCTAGAGCAGGACTAGGTCTGGTTGAG.

There are many counts of this clone. Read data end 3 residues before the CDR3 end; the end is taken from the germline J gene. The V and J genes are TRBV10-3 and TRBJ2-5, with 8 bases that match TRBD2. The CDR3 loop spans 16 amino acids. The germline gives CDR1 ENHRY, CDR2 SYGVKD. V trimming: 2 bases; J trimming: 5 bases; junction bases outside the gene matches: 10. The sequenced part of the CDR3 DNA is TGTGCCATCAGTGAGCCGGGACTAGTTGGAGGGGAGACC. Its translation is CAISEPGLVGGET. The CDR3, in full, reads CAISEPGLVGGETQYF.

This clone came up many times. The CDR3 end falls 3 residues outside the read, so it is completed with the germline J gene. The chain carries TRBV5-1 and TRBJ1-5; D unclear. There are 14 residues in the CDR3. The V and J ends lost 5 bases and 8 bases respectively, with 17 bases between them. Germline CDR1 SGHRS, CDR2 YFSETQ. Incomplete CDR3 DNA: TGCGCCAGCAGGTCTGATTCCGAGGTGGAGCCC. Its protein is CASRSDSEVEP. The complete CDR3 reads CASRSDSEVEPQHF. Together with reference TRBV5-1 and TRBJ1-5, the CDR3 gives the full variable domain: KAGVTQTPRYLIKTRGQQVTLSCSPISGHRSVSWYQQTPGQGLQFLFEYFSETQRNKGNFPGRFSGRQFSNSRSEMNVSTLELGDSALYLCASRSDSEVEPQHFGDGTRLSIL.

The sample holds many counts of this clone. The read gets to within 3 residues of the CDR3 end, and the germline J gene fills in the rest. The chain recombines TRBV6-2 or TRBV6-3 with TRBJ2-3; TRBD1 aligns across 7 bases. V lost 5 bases and J lost 3; bases outside the gene matches: 11. The CDR3 is made up of 16 amino acids. Germline CDR1 MNHEY, CDR2 SVGEGT. The CDR3: CASSTRTGSRTDTQYF. CDR3 bases read: TGTGCCAGCAGTACGCGGACAGGTTCTAGGACAGATACG.

This clone was counted ten times or more. The missing CDR3 end, 3 residues past where the read stops, is filled in from the germline J gene. The gene calls are TRBV30 and TRBJ1-6; tentatively, D is TRBD1 (6 bases). CDR1 is GTSNPN and CDR2 is SVGIG in the germline V gene (reference sequence). The CDR3 contains 16 residues. Trimming removed 3 bases at V and 4 bases at J, with 16 bases between. CDR3 in amino acids: CAWRTLGGGYNSPLHF. Incomplete CDR3 DNA: TGTGCCTGGAGGACCCTAGGGGGAGGATATAATTCACCC.

This clone came up many times. Read sequence stops 3 residues before the CDR3 end, and the germline J gene provides the missing end. J is TRBJ1-3 and V is TRBV6-1; a weak D match, TRBD1 (5 bases). Trimming pared 1 base from V and 3 bases from J, leaving 10 bases between. Germline V gene sequence: CDR1 MNHNS, CDR2 SASEGT. The CDR3 is made up of 15 amino acids. Here the CDR3 reads CASSEGPTVGNTIYF. Partial CDR3 DNA: TGTGCCAGCAGTGAAGGCCCGACAGTTGGAAACACC.

Ten or more counts support this clone. The read finishes 3 residues shy of the CDR3 end, and the germline J gene is used to complete it. The chain has TRBV2 and TRBJ2-7, with a tentative D call TRBD1 (5 bases). The CDR3 is made up of 15 amino acids. Per the germline V gene, CDR1 is SNHLY and CDR2 is FYNNEI. V lost 1 base and J lost 2, with 12 bases in between. CDR3 amino acids: CASSEGRVEAYEQYF. The covered CDR3 bases are TGTGCCAGCAGTGAAGGCAGGGTAGAGGCCTACGAG.

This clone was seen repeatedly, ten times or more. Read coverage stops 3 residues before the CDR3 terminus; the germline J gene supplies the remainder. This chain joins TRBV20-1 and TRBJ2-1; 10 bases are shared with TRBD2. Germline V CDR1 and CDR2: DFQATT, SNEGSKA (reference sequence). The CDR3 loop spans 15 amino acids. The junction had 4 bases not matched to a gene; V was cut back by 5 bases and J by 0 bases. The CDR3 spells CSARLAGSSYNEQFF. Incomplete CDR3 DNA: TGCAGTGCTCGACTAGCGGGTAGCTCCTACAATGAG.

In its sample, this clone was seen many times. The CDR3 end is not reached by the read, which stops 3 residues before it; the germline J gene fills it in. The chain uses TRBV20-1 and TRBJ2-1; 8 bases are shared with TRBD2. V was clipped by 1 base and J by 6 bases; unmatched bases: 8. Germline CDR1 DFQATT, CDR2 SNEGSKA (reference sequence). The CDR3 extends over 15 amino acids. The sequenced part of the CDR3 DNA is TGCAGTGCTAGAGTTTCTAGCGGGTCAGGCAATGAG. Translation gives CSARVSSGSGNE. The full CDR3 sequence reads CSARVSSGSGNEQFF.

This clone was seen repeatedly, ten times or more. The read is 3 residues too short to cover the CDR3 end, so that end is filled in from the germline J gene. The chain links TRBV6-1 to TRBJ2-7; D not resolved. CDR3 length: 15 amino acids. From germline, CDR1 is MNHNS and CDR2 SASEGT. Trimming stripped 0 bases from V and 3 bases from J, with 12 bases between. The CDR3 loop is CASSEAGQGLYEQYF. The sequenced part of the CDR3 DNA is TGTGCCAGCAGTGAAGCAGGTCAAGGCCTCTACGAG.

This clone appeared many times. CDR3 region: CASNDRVGKLFF. Incomplete CDR3 DNA: TGTGCCAGTAACGACAGGGTGGGAAAA. The chain carries TRBV19 and TRBJ1-4; 7 bases align to TRBD1. The read falls 3 residues short of the CDR3 end, and the missing part is taken from the germline J gene. Germline assignment: CDR1 LNHDA and CDR2 SQIVND (reference sequence). The trim removed 7 bases at V and 10 bases at J, leaving 6 bases unmatched. The CDR3 totals 12 residues.

This clone was picked up many times. The CDR3 end lies 3 residues beyond the end of the read and is filled in from the germline J gene. V and J are TRBV19 and TRBJ2-1, with TRBD2 as a possible D gene (6 bases). This CDR3 has 13 amino acids. V lost 4 bases and J lost 4, with 8 bases in between. The V gene's germline CDR1 is LNHDA and CDR2 SQIVND (reference sequence). The sequenced CDR3 bases are TGTGCCAGTAGTAGGGACTTTTACAATGAG. It yields the protein CASSRDFYNE. The entire CDR3 protein reads CASSRDFYNEQFF.

This clone has ten or more counts. The CDR3 spells CASSFAWNTGELFF. The CDR3 DNA, read in part, is TGTGCCAGCAGCTTTGCGTGGAACACCGGGGAG. The chain has TRBV11-2 and TRBJ2-2; D call uncertain. The observed sequence ends 3 residues before the CDR3 terminus, with the missing tail filled in from the germline J gene. CDR1 is SGHAT, CDR2 FQNNGV, per germline. The CDR3 spans 14 residues. V lost 3 bases, J lost 1 base, and 6 bases lay in between.

This clone was observed many times. The read finishes 3 residues shy of the CDR3 end, and the germline J gene is used to complete it. The rearrangement uses TRBV19 and TRBJ1-6; 7 nucleotides line up with TRBD1. The V gene end was trimmed by 5 bases and the J gene end by 10 bases; junction bases not matched to a gene: 8. Germline CDR1 reads LNHDA; CDR2 reads SQIVND (reference sequence). The CDR3 totals 14 residues. The CDR3 loop reads CASSETGTLSPLHF. The sequenced CDR3 bases are TGTGCCAGTAGTGAGACAGGGACCCTCTCACCC.

This clone has at least ten counts. Sequencing ends 3 residues short of the CDR3 end; the germline J gene provides the rest. The chain carries TRBV12-3 or TRBV12-4 and TRBJ2-4, with D perhaps TRBD1 (5 bases). This CDR3 is built from 15 residues. Trimming pared 6 bases from V and 8 bases from J, leaving 20 bases between. The CDR3 here is CASRQSVGQGHIQYF. The CDR3 DNA, read in part, is TGTGCCAGCAGACAATCCGTCGGGCAGGGCCACATT.

This clone was detected many times. The sequenced fragment ends 3 residues before the CDR3 boundary, so the rest is inferred from the germline J gene. The rearrangement links TRBV7-9 to TRBJ1-6; D remains ambiguous. CDR3 length equals 14 residues. Per the germline V gene, CDR1 is SEHNR and CDR2 is FQNEAQ (reference sequence). V was cut by 1 base and J by 6 bases, with 7 bases left in between. The sequenced part of the CDR3 DNA is TGTGCCAGCAGCTTAGAACAGCTTAATTCACCC. It translates to CASSLEQLNSP. From start to end, the CDR3 is CASSLEQLNSPLHF.

This clone has at least ten counts. With the read ending 3 residues before the CDR3 end, the germline J gene is used to fill in that end. The chain combines TRBV7-2 with TRBJ2-5, with D possibly matching TRBD1 (5 bases). The CDR3 extends over 14 amino acids. CDR1 is SGHTA, CDR2 FQGNSA, per germline. Deletions cut 2 bases from V and 0 bases from J, with 7 bases between. CDR3 amino acids: CASSLQGYQETQYF. The sequenced CDR3 bases are TGTGCCAGCAGCTTACAGGGTTACCAAGAGACC.

This clone was recorded many times. Coverage ceases 3 residues before the CDR3 finishes, and the germline J gene fills in the end. The chain recombines TRBV20-1 with TRBJ1-4; 10 positions match TRBD1. The V gene end was trimmed by 3 bases and the J gene end by 8 bases; junction bases not matched to a gene: 12. This CDR3 contains 16 residues. Per germline, CDR1 DFQATT and CDR2 SNEGSKA (reference sequence). The CDR3 is CSARGRTGGIYEKLFF. The CDR3 DNA, read in part, is TGCAGTGCTAGGGGAAGGACAGGGGGAATATACGAAAAA.

This clone appeared many times. Read sequence stops 3 residues before the CDR3 end, and the germline J gene provides the missing end. The chain joins TRBV15 to TRBJ2-6; no reliable D call. This CDR3 is 15 amino acids long. The germline gives CDR1 LNHNV, CDR2 YYDKDF (reference sequence). V shed 4 bases and J shed 0 bases, with 7 bases lying between them. CDR3 DNA, as far as it was read: TGTGCCACCAGCAATTCAGACTCTGGGGCCAACGTC. This sequence encodes CATSNSDSGANV. The full CDR3 protein reads CATSNSDSGANVLTF.

Ten or more counts support this clone. The missing CDR3 end, 3 residues past where the read stops, is filled in from the germline J gene. The V call is TRBV6-2 or TRBV6-3, the J call TRBJ1-5, with D possibly TRBD1 on 5 matching bases. This CDR3 contains 15 residues. The germline V and J ends were trimmed by 5 bases and 2 bases, with 13 bases remaining between them. Looked up from germline, CDR1 is MNHEY and CDR2 is SVGEGT. CDR3: CASSTGAWGNQPQHF. CDR3 DNA, as far as it was read: TGTGCCAGCAGTACAGGCGCATGGGGCAATCAGCCC.

This clone was found many times. CDR3 bases read: TGCAGCGCAAGACAGGTGAGCTCCTACAATGAG. Amino acid sequence: CSARQVSSYNE. The entire CDR3 protein reads CSARQVSSYNEQFF. The rearrangement joins TRBV29-1 to TRBJ2-1; tentative D call: TRBD1 (6 bases). The read finishes 3 residues shy of the CDR3 end, and the germline J gene is used to complete it. This CDR3 has 14 amino acids. Trimming shortened V by 7 bases and J by 0 bases, and 13 bases separated the two germline ends. The germline V gene encodes CDR1 SQVTM and CDR2 ANQGSEA.

This clone was detected ten times or more. The CDR3 extends 3 residues past the end of the read, so its final part is completed from the germline J gene. The chain links TRBV11-1 to TRBJ1-4, with TRBD1 matching 9 bases. CDR1 SGHAT and CDR2 FQDESV come from the germline V gene (reference sequence). The CDR3 spans 14 residues. Trimming at V came to 5 bases and at J to 7 bases, leaving 5 bases not matched to a gene. The CDR3 reads CASSRDRVGEKLFF. CDR3 DNA (partial): TGTGCCAGCAGCCGGGACAGGGTTGGTGAAAAA.

This clone was counted ten times or more. The CDR3 extends 3 residues past the end of the read, so its final part is completed from the germline J gene. The J gene is TRBJ1-3, the V gene TRBV9; D uncertain. Per germline, CDR1 SGDLS and CDR2 YYNGEE. The CDR3 is made up of 13 amino acids. V was clipped by 5 bases and J by 0 bases, with 6 bases between them. CDR3 residues: CASSYSSGNTIYF. CDR3 bases read: TGTGCCAGCAGTTACAGCTCTGGAAACACC.

This clone was seen ten or more times. The read terminates 3 residues ahead of where the CDR3 ends, so the germline J gene completes it. J is TRBJ1-1 and V is TRBV7-2, with unresolved D. Germline V gene data show CDR1 as SGHTA and CDR2 as FQGNSA. This CDR3 is 14 amino acids long. Trimming cost V 5 bases and J 3 bases, with 13 bases left between them. Incomplete CDR3 DNA: TGTGCCAGCAGCCCCACCGCGGGCGACACTGAA. Protein: CASSPTAGDTE. The complete CDR3 protein is CASSPTAGDTEAFF.

Ten or more counts support this clone. From the germline J gene comes the end of the CDR3, since the read stops 3 residues before it. The chain carries TRBV7-6 and TRBJ2-7; 8 bases agree with TRBD2. J lost 1 base, V lost 1 base, and 6 bases had no gene match. CDR3 size: 16 residues. Germline CDR1 reads SGHVS; CDR2 reads FNYEAQ. The CDR3 DNA, read in part, is TGTGCCAGCAGCTTAGGACTAGCGACAAATTCCTACGAG. It codes for CASSLGLATNSYE. The full-length CDR3 reads as CASSLGLATNSYEQYF.

This clone was recorded at least ten times. At one end, the junction sequence differs from germline, possibly due to a read error. The read halts 3 residues ahead of the CDR3 end, with the missing end drawn from the germline J gene. J is TRBJ2-3 and V is TRBV18; D possibly corresponds to TRBD2 (6 bases). The CDR3 sequence is 17 residues long. CDR1 and CDR2 (germline): KGHSH, LQKENI. CDR3: CASSPPAGNRGEDTQYF. The CDR3 DNA, read in part, is TGTGCCAGCTCCCCACCCGCGGGAAACCGGGGAGAAGATACG.

This clone was counted many times. The observed sequence ends 3 residues before the CDR3 terminus, with the missing tail filled in from the germline J gene. The rearrangement uses TRBV20-1 and TRBJ1-1, with 10 bases matching TRBD1. This CDR3 contains 14 residues. Per the germline V gene, CDR1 is DFQATT and CDR2 is SNEGSKA (reference sequence). The DNA read from the CDR3 is TGCAGTGCTAGACCGGGACAGGGGCCGCTCGAA. Protein: CSARPGQGPLE. The entire CDR3 reads CSARPGQGPLEAFF.